What follows are 32 T cell receptor beta chains derived from one specimen sequenced in a study of cytomegalovirus exposure and HLA in healthy donors (dated by TCRdb to about 2017). To prepare the library, the immunoSEQ multiplex PCR assay was applied. For the multiplex PCR, a mixture combining 60 forward primers for TCR Vbeta segments and 13 reverse primers for TCR Jbeta segments was used. What TCRdb holds here is the immuneACCESS table cut down to in-frame rearrangements. Part of the clones is not present; checked against another copy, under half of the missing clones reflect an unresolved V gene, and the others are unexplained. The sample records hundreds of thousands of clones, 75% to 90% of which are singletons. The ten largest account for roughly 0.7% of the sample. Sample: PBMCs. These TCRs come from a boy aged 2 to 10 in good health and CMV-seronegative.

The chain recombines TRBV5-7 with TRBJ2-7; 10 bases map to TRBD2. TRBV5-7 is an open reading frame whose function is uncertain. The CDR3 has 12 amino acids. J was trimmed by 12 bases and V by 4 bases; bases with no gene match: 7. The CDR3 loop reads CASSATSGERYF. For the CDR3, the DNA is TGTGCCAGCAGCGCAACTAGCGGGGAACGGTACTTC.

The chain joins TRBV28 to TRBJ1-2; weak D call: TRBD1 (5 bases). The CDR3 covers 15 residues. Trimming stripped 3 bases from V and 5 bases from J, with 16 bases between. Germline loops: CDR1 MDHEN, CDR2 SYDVKM. CDR3 nucleotide sequence: TGTGCCAGCAGTTTGGTAGGTGGGGCTGAATATGGCTACACCTTC. The encoded protein is CASSLVGGAEYGYTF.

V and J are TRBV9 and TRBJ2-5; 8 nucleotides align to TRBD2. V shed 3 bases and J 5 bases; nucleotides not matched to a gene: 9. Germline V gene data show CDR1 as SGDLS and CDR2 as YYNGEE. The length of the CDR3 is 15 residues. CDR3: CASSGGTSLYETQYF. In DNA, the CDR3 is TGTGCCAGCAGCGGGGGGACTAGTCTCTATGAGACCCAGTACTTC. The full variable domain, in which reference TRBV9 and TRBJ2-5 provide the parts outside the CDR3, is DSGVTQTPKHLITATGQRVTLRCSPRSGDLSVYWYQQSLDQGLQFLIQYYNGEERAKGNILERFSAQQFPDLHSELNLSSLELGDSALYFCASSGGTSLYETQYFGPGTRLLVL.

The chain has TRBV19 and TRBJ2-2; 13 bases fit TRBD2. Losses at the gene ends were 4 bases for V and 1 base for J; bases not matched to a gene: 6. The CDR3 consists of 18 residues. Germline V gene lookup returns CDR1 LNHDA and CDR2 SQIVND (reference sequence). The DNA for the CDR3 is TGTGCCAGTAGTACCCGGACTAGCGGGAGTATGAACACCGGGGAGCTGTTTTTT. It yields the protein CASSTRTSGSMNTGELFF.

This chain connects TRBV5-1 to TRBJ2-4, with 14 positions matching TRBD2. The CDR3 sequence is 13 residues long. Germline loops: CDR1 SGHRS, CDR2 YFSETQ. Germline trimming cut 4 bases from V and 11 bases from J; bases unmatched to any gene: 2. DNA for the CDR3: TGCGCCAGCAGCACGGGACTAGCGGGAGTTCAGTACTTC. Its protein is CASSTGLAGVQYF.

The DNA of the CDR3 is TGTGCCAGCTCAGGTCCGGGGGTCCTTAGCACAGATACGCAGTATTTT. Amino acid sequence: CASSGPGVLSTDTQYF. This chain joins TRBV18 and TRBJ2-3, with D tentatively TRBD2 (6 bases). Trimming left V 5 bases short and J 0 bases short, with 15 bases between. This CDR3 contains 16 residues. Germline loops: CDR1 KGHSH, CDR2 LQKENI.

V is TRBV6-5 and J is TRBJ2-7; D possibly corresponds to TRBD1 (5 bases). Germline V gene lookup returns CDR1 MNHEY and CDR2 SVGAGI. Trimming shortened V by 5 bases and J by 0 bases, and 11 bases separated the two germline ends. This CDR3 is 14 amino acids long. The CDR3 sequence is CASSRWGLSYEQYF. The CDR3 region has the DNA TGTGCCAGCAGTCGGTGGGGCCTCTCCTACGAGCAGTACTTC.

The gene calls are TRBV21-1 and TRBJ2-7; the D segment call TRBD1 is taken from the table without a DNA check. TRBV21-1 is classified as a pseudogene. The CDR3 spans 15 residues. The CDR3 is CASSPRQGPSYEQYF. Here the CDR3 DNA reads TGTGCCAGCAGCCCACGACAGGGGCCCTCCTACGAGCAGTACTTC.

The CDR3 DNA reads as TGTGCCAGCAGTCCCCTCGGACTTAGCTCTGGAAACACCATATATTTT. Its protein is CASSPLGLSSGNTIYF. J is TRBJ1-3 and V is TRBV27, with D hard to call. CDR1 is MNHEY, CDR2 SMNVEV, per germline (reference sequence). V was cut by 5 bases and J by 0 bases, with 14 bases left in between. The CDR3 is made up of 16 amino acids.

Turning to this clone: A read error is likely, as this CDR3 ends without the conserved phenylalanine or tryptophan. The chain carries TRBV5-4 and TRBJ1-2; 7 bases are a match to TRBD1. Germline CDR1 and CDR2: SGHNT and YYREEE (reference sequence). Trimming removed 2 bases from V and 4 bases from J; junction bases left unmatched: 5. The CDR3 is made up of 14 amino acids. The CDR3: CASSFRDSGYGYTV. The CDR3 nucleotides are TGTGCCAGCAGCTTTCGGGACAGCGGCTATGGCTACACCGTC.

This chain uses TRBV4-1 with TRBJ1-2; D ambiguous. The CDR3 spans 14 residues. V lost 1 base to trimming and J lost 5 bases, with 11 bases between them. The germline V gene has CDR1 MGHRA and CDR2 YSYEKL. The CDR3 DNA reads TGCGCCAGCAGCCAAGTGTTCACAGATTATGGCTACACCTTC. Protein product: CASSQVFTDYGYTF.

The chain combines TRBV2 with TRBJ1-1; 9 bases line up with TRBD1. CDR3 size: 14 residues. Per germline, CDR1 SNHLY and CDR2 FYNNEI. The junction had 10 bases not matched to a gene; V was cut back by 7 bases and J by 7 bases. The CDR3 sequence: CASISGTGFNEAFF. The CDR3 nucleotides read TGTGCCAGCATCTCGGGGACAGGGTTTAATGAAGCTTTCTTT.

The rearrangement links TRBV5-4 to TRBJ2-3, with D possibly matching TRBD2 (6 bases). The CDR3 is 17 amino acids. Germline CDR1 is SGHNT and CDR2 is YYREEE (reference sequence). Trimming removed 4 bases from V and 4 bases from J, with 22 bases in between. As DNA, the CDR3 is TGTGCCAGCAGCCGGGTTCTGACGGGACTCCGATCAGATACGCAGTATTTT. Its translation: CASSRVLTGLRSDTQYF.

The chain combines TRBV6-6 with TRBJ2-1, with TRBD2 identical over 9 bases. This CDR3 has 15 residues. Trimming at V came to 6 bases and at J to 7 bases, leaving 10 bases not matched to a gene. The V gene's germline CDR1 is MNHNY and CDR2 SVGAGI (reference sequence). CDR3 amino acids: CASSSAGTSSNEQFF. The CDR3 coding sequence is TGTGCCAGCAGCTCAGCCGGGACTAGCAGTAATGAGCAGTTCTTC.

In this sample, this clone turned up a few times. This chain links TRBV2 with TRBJ2-2, with D unclear. Trimming cost V 4 bases and J 7 bases, with 7 bases left between them. Germline CDR1 and CDR2: SNHLY and FYNNEI. This CDR3 contains 12 residues. The CDR3 is CASSGEIGELFF. CDR3 bases: TGTGCCAGCAGTGGTGAGATCGGGGAGCTGTTTTTT.

CDR3 residues: CAIRTDRGGDTQYF. The CDR3 bases are TGTGCCATCAGAACGGACAGGGGAGGGGATACGCAGTATTTT. The chain uses TRBV10-3 and TRBJ2-3; TRBD1 matches 9 bases. Per the germline V gene, CDR1 is ENHRY and CDR2 is SYGVKD. V was pared by 6 bases and J by 6 bases, with 7 bases of the junction left unmatched. The CDR3 is made up of 14 amino acids.

The rearrangement uses TRBV5-1 and TRBJ2-5; 7 bases agree with TRBD1. Germline V gene data show CDR1 as SGHRS and CDR2 as YFSETQ. The V segment lost 4 bases and the J segment 2 bases; nucleotides outside the gene matches: 5. The CDR3 runs to 14 residues. For the CDR3, the DNA is TGCGCCAGCAGCACGGGGACAGTTCAAGAGACCCAGTACTTC. Its translation is CASSTGTVQETQYF.

V usage is TRBV5-6 and J usage is TRBJ2-3; TRBD2 agrees at 14 bases. This CDR3 contains 17 residues. The germline gives CDR1 SGHDT, CDR2 YYEEEE. V shed 3 bases and J 3 bases; nucleotides not matched to a gene: 6. The CDR3 region has the DNA TGTGCCAGCAGCTCGTGGACTAGCGGGGGGTTAACAGATACGCAGTATTTT. Translation: CASSSWTSGGLTDTQYF.

The genes are TRBV12-5 and TRBJ2-2, with 8 bases matching TRBD2. Germline values: CDR1 LGHNT, CDR2 FRNRAP. The CDR3 consists of 17 residues. With 0 bases clipped from V and 3 bases from J, the junction kept 6 bases outside the gene matches. CDR3 amino acids: CASGLVTSGYYTGELFF. The CDR3 DNA is TGTGCTAGTGGTTTGGTCACTAGCGGCTATTACACCGGGGAGCTGTTTTTT.

This clone has a handful of counts. The CDR3 is CSVSGTVNTEAFF. CDR3 in DNA: TGCAGCGTTTCTGGGACAGTGAACACTGAAGCTTTCTTT. The V gene is TRBV29-1, the J gene TRBJ1-1; 7 nucleotides line up with TRBD1. This CDR3 is built from 13 residues. V dropped 5 bases and J dropped 0; count of bases not matched to a gene: 3. Germline values: CDR1 SQVTM, CDR2 ANQGSEA.

This clone was recorded at least ten times. The chain is built from TRBV7-8 and TRBJ1-5, with 8 bases lining up with TRBD1. The CDR3 sequence is 15 residues long. J gave up 3 bases and V 1 base, and 2 bases lay outside the gene matches. Germline CDR1 SGHVS, CDR2 FQNEAQ. This chain's CDR3 is CASSLGTGTNQPQHF. As DNA, the CDR3 is TGTGCCAGCAGCTTAGGGACAGGGACCAATCAGCCCCAGCATTTT.

The chain has TRBV30 and TRBJ2-3; 7 bases map to TRBD1. The CDR3 spans 13 residues. The V gene end was trimmed by 4 bases and the J gene end by 0 bases; junction bases not matched to a gene: 1. Germline V lookup: CDR1 GTSNPN, CDR2 SVGIG (reference sequence). CDR3 nucleotides: TGTGCCTGGACAGGGGGTAGCACAGATACGCAGTATTTT. It is translated as CAWTGGSTDTQYF. The full variable domain, its missing parts supplied by reference TRBV30 and TRBJ2-3, is SQTIHQWPATLVQPVGSPLSLECTVEGTSNPNLYWYRQAAGRGLQLLFYSVGIGQISSEVPQNLSASRPQDRQFILSSKKLLLSDSGFYLCAWTGGSTDTQYFGPGTRLTVL.

This chain uses TRBV5-6 with TRBJ2-7, with 7 bases aligning to TRBD2. The V and J ends lost 4 bases and 2 bases, in that order; junction bases with no gene match: 12. CDR3 length: 16 amino acids. Per the germline V gene, CDR1 is SGHDT and CDR2 is YYEEEE. The CDR3 bases are TGTGCCAGCAGCCCGGGGAGTAGCGGGTGGACCTACGAGCAGTACTTC. Translated: CASSPGSSGWTYEQYF.

V usage is TRBV2 and J usage is TRBJ2-5; the match to TRBD2 covers 14 bases. The CDR3 has 15 amino acids. Germline CDR1 SNHLY, CDR2 FYNNEI. Losses at the gene ends were 6 bases for V and 5 bases for J; bases not matched to a gene: 5. As DNA, the CDR3 is TGTGCCAGCAGCGAAAGACTAGCGGGAGGGGAGACCCAGTACTTC. Protein: CASSERLAGGETQYF.

V and J are TRBV2 and TRBJ1-2; D remains ambiguous. V was trimmed by 2 bases and J by 4 bases, leaving 11 bases between them. Germline values: CDR1 SNHLY, CDR2 FYNNEI. CDR3 length equals 14 residues. The CDR3 is CASSEHPAAYGYTF. CDR3 bases: TGTGCCAGCAGTGAACACCCCGCGGCCTATGGCTACACCTTC.

The genes are TRBV11-2 and TRBJ2-5, with 10 positions matching TRBD2. V lost 6 bases, J lost 2 bases, and 3 bases stayed unmatched. CDR3 length: 14 residues. Germline V gives CDR1 SGHAT, CDR2 FQNNGV. Written as DNA, the CDR3 is TGTGCCAGCAGGCTAGCGGGGGTACAAGAGACCCAGTACTTC. Translating it yields CASRLAGVQETQYF.

This clone was observed a handful of times. This chain links TRBV30 with TRBJ2-7, with 7 bases matching TRBD2. From germline, CDR1 is GTSNPN and CDR2 SVGIG (reference sequence). Trimming took 1 base from V and 7 from J; bases not matched to a gene: 4. The CDR3 loop spans 12 amino acids. The CDR3 protein is CAWSALATEQYF. The CDR3 coding sequence is TGTGCCTGGAGTGCACTAGCGACTGAGCAGTACTTC. Full variable domain (missing parts from reference TRBV30 and TRBJ2-7): SQTIHQWPATLVQPVGSPLSLECTVEGTSNPNLYWYRQAAGRGLQLLFYSVGIGQISSEVPQNLSASRPQDRQFILSSKKLLLSDSGFYLCAWSALATEQYFGPGTRLTVT.

This clone turned up a few times. The chain is built from TRBV5-6 and TRBJ2-7, with D maybe TRBD2 (5 bases). CDR1 SGHDT and CDR2 YYEEEE come from the germline V gene. The CDR3 runs to 15 residues. V lost 4 bases to trimming and J lost 4 bases, with 18 bases between them. The chain's CDR3 is CASSARSGSSYEQYF. CDR3 bases: TGTGCCAGCAGCGCAAGGTCGGGGAGCTCGTACGAGCAGTACTTC.

V and J are TRBV7-6 and TRBJ2-7; 11 bases line up with TRBD1. CDR3 length: 17 amino acids. The V gene end was trimmed by 0 bases and the J gene end by 3 bases; junction bases not matched to a gene: 7. CDR1 is SGHVS and CDR2 is FNYEAQ in the germline V gene. The CDR3 DNA reads TGTGCCAGCAGCTTAGCAGGTGGGGGGACAGGGGGCTACGAGCAGTACTTC. Translation: CASSLAGGGTGGYEQYF.

The chain links TRBV19 to TRBJ1-6, with 7 nucleotides matching TRBD1. J lost 0 bases, V lost 3 bases, and 8 bases had no gene match. From germline, CDR1 is LNHDA and CDR2 SQIVND (reference sequence). This CDR3 has 18 amino acids. CDR3 amino acids: CASSIGQGVPSYNSPLHF. The CDR3 DNA reads as TGTGCCAGTAGTATCGGGCAGGGGGTACCCTCCTATAATTCACCCCTCCACTTT.

This clone showed up just once. The rearrangement links TRBV11-3 to TRBJ2-5; TRBD2 might be the D (5 bases). The DNA end is a closer match to TRBJ2-7, so the J assignment may be wrong. The CDR3 is 14 amino acids. The germline V gene has CDR1 SGHNT and CDR2 YENEEA. In nucleotides, the CDR3 is TGTGCCAGCAGCTTAGGCGGGTCCTCCTACGAGCAGTACTTC. Protein sequence: CASSLGGSSYEQYF.

V is TRBV27 and J is TRBJ2-7, with TRBD2 identical over 13 bases. V lost 0 bases to trimming and J lost 3 bases; unmatched junction nucleotides: 2. Germline CDR1 and CDR2: MNHEY and SMNVEV (reference sequence). The CDR3 consists of 16 residues. The CDR3 DNA reads TGTGCCAGCAGTTTATCGGGACTAGCGGGAATCTACGAGCAGTACTTC. It encodes CASSLSGLAGIYEQYF.